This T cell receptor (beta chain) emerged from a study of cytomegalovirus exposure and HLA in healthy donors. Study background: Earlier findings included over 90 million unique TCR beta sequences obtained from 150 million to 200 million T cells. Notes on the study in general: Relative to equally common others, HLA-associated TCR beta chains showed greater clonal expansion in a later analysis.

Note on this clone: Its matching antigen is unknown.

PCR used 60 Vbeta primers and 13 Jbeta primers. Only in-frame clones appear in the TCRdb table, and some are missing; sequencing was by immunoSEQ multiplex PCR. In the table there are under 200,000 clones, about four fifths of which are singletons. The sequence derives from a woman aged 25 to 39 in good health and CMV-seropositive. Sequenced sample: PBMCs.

CDR3 nucleotides: TGCGCCAGCAGCTTCGGCCCCCAAGGGGGCTCATTTGGAAACACCATATATTTT. It is translated as CASSFGPQGGSFGNTIYF. This chain links TRBV5-1 with TRBJ1-3; 7 bases align to TRBD1. Germline CDR1 SGHRS, CDR2 YFSETQ. The CDR3 consists of 18 residues. J lost 3 bases, V lost 2 bases, and 14 bases had no gene match.